One and the same sample provided the 15 T cell receptor beta chains below, sequenced in a study of glioma-infiltrating T cells. The iRepertoire nested amplicon-rescue multiplex PCR amplified TCR alpha and beta CDR3s from RNA. TCRdb reprocessed the multiplex PCR reads via MiXCR and lists one record per CDR3 protein. The table shows 150,000 to 200,000 distinct CDR3 sequences, with around 40% occurring only once. The sequencing sample was made of glioma tissue, nonneoplastic brain tissue, or PBMCs (not recorded which). The receptor set was obtained from a human donor with low-grade glioma or glioblastoma, undergoing nonglioma brain surgery, or in good health (not recorded which).

The chain is built from TRBV11-2 and TRBJ2-1; 7 bases match TRBD1. The CDR3 extends over 17 amino acids. Germline V gives CDR1 SGHAT, CDR2 FQNNGV. V lost 3 bases, J lost 1 base, and 9 bases stayed unmatched. The CDR3 nucleotides are TGTGCCAGCAGCTTGAATCTGGGACAGCTATCCTACAATGAGCAGTTCTTC. Translated: CASSLNLGQLSYNEQFF. The full variable domain, its missing parts supplied by reference TRBV11-2 and TRBJ2-1, is EAGVAQSPRYKIIEKRQSVAFWCNPISGHATLYWYQQILGQGPKLLIQFQNNGVVDDSQLPKDRFSAERLKGVDSTLKIQPAKLEDSAVYLCASSLNLGQLSYNEQFFGPGTRLTVL.

Many counts were recorded for this clonotype. Here the CDR3 DNA reads TGTGCCAGCAGTTTGGCAGGATATGAGAATCAGCCCCAGCATTTT. It encodes CASSLAGYENQPQHF. The chain combines TRBV28 with TRBJ1-5, with D uncertain. Deletions cut 3 bases from V and 4 bases from J, with 13 bases between. Germline V gives CDR1 MDHEN, CDR2 SYDVKM. The CDR3 covers 15 residues.

In this sample, this clonotype turned up many times. This chain uses TRBV6-6 with TRBJ2-5; no firm D call. The CDR3 totals 13 residues. V lost 2 bases to trimming and J lost 4 bases, with 8 bases between them. Germline lookup yields CDR1 MNHNY and CDR2 SVGAGI (reference sequence). The CDR3 sequence: CASSYESLETQYF. The CDR3 DNA reads TGTGCCAGCAGTTACGAATCCCTAGAGACCCAGTACTTC.

Concerning this clonotype itself: This may be a read error: a much more frequent sequence differs by one nucleotide. V and J are TRBV19 and TRBJ2-3; the D gene is possibly TRBD2 (6 bases). This CDR3 contains 16 residues. The germline V gene has CDR1 LNHDA and CDR2 SQIVND (reference sequence). Between the trimmed V and J ends, which lost 2 bases and 1 base, there was a span of 13 bases. The CDR3 region is CASSISPGLGTDTQYF. CDR3 sequence (DNA): TGTGCCAGTAGTATATCTCCGGGACTCGGCACAGATACGCAGTATTTT.

A remark on this clonotype: A much bigger clone sits one base away, suggesting this may be a read error. The rearrangement links TRBV28 to TRBJ2-7, with TRBD1 matching 7 bases. CDR1 and CDR2 from the germline V gene are MDHEN and SYDVKM. The CDR3 is 14 amino acids. The V segment lost 6 bases and the J segment 2 bases; nucleotides outside the gene matches: 7. CDR3 sequence (DNA): TGTGCCAGCAGCTTGGACAGGTGGACCTACGAGCAGTACTTC. This encodes CASSLDRWTYEQYF.

This clonotype appeared a single time. V gene TRBV12-3 or TRBV12-4 combines with J gene TRBJ2-7; a possible D gene is TRBD2 (6 bases). CDR3 length: 18 residues. V dropped 6 bases and J dropped 7 bases, with 31 bases sitting between them. The CDR3 DNA sequence: TGTGCCAGCAGCACCCCCTCGGGGAGGACAACTACTATAGGGGAGCAGTACTTC. It specifies CASSTPSGRTTTIGEQYF.

Regarding this clonotype: One end of the junction varies from germline; a read error may be responsible. The chain combines TRBV20-1 with TRBJ2-7; D not certain. This CDR3 has 13 amino acids. Germline CDR1 and CDR2: DFQATT and SNEGSKA (reference sequence). As DNA, the CDR3 is TGCAGTGCTAGGATGCACGGTATTTACGAGCATTACTTC. This sequence encodes CSARMHGIYEHYF.

This rearrangement joins TRBV7-9 to TRBJ1-1, with 10 bases that match TRBD1. V trimming: 8 bases; J trimming: 4 bases; junction bases outside the gene matches: 10. CDR1 is SEHNR, CDR2 FQNEAQ, per germline (reference sequence). The CDR3 loop spans 15 amino acids. The CDR3 DNA reads TGTGCCAGCGGGGAATTGGGACAGGGGTCCACTGAAGCTTTCTTT. Amino acids: CASGELGQGSTEAFF. Based on the CDR3 plus reference TRBV7-9 and TRBJ1-1, the full variable domain is DTGVSQNPRHKITKRGQNVTFRCDPISEHNRLYWYRQTLGQGPEFLTYFQNEAQLEKSRLLSDRFSAERPKGSFSTLEIQRTEQGDSAMYLCASGELGQGSTEAFFGQGTRLTVV.

This clonotype was picked up many times. The chain couples TRBV2 to TRBJ1-5; D not resolved. The germline V gene has CDR1 SNHLY and CDR2 FYNNEI. V lost 7 bases to trimming and J lost 1 base, with 14 bases between them. CDR3 length: 15 amino acids. The CDR3, as DNA: TGTGCCAGCAAAAGAGAGACTGGGAGCAATCAGCCCCAGCATTTT. It codes for CASKRETGSNQPQHF.

This clonotype came up a few times. A read error may explain this, as a much larger clone is one base away. This rearrangement joins TRBV6-1 to TRBJ2-7; TRBD1 is a possible D gene (6 bases). The CDR3 has 14 residues. Germline V gives CDR1 MNHNS, CDR2 SASEGT. CDR3 protein: CASKRGNGPYEKYF. In nucleotides, the CDR3 is TGTGCCAGCAAAAGGGGGAATGGTCCCTACGAGAAGTACTTC.

Note on this clonotype: Since a much larger clone is just one base distant, this may be a read error. The V and J genes are TRBV6-6 and TRBJ2-3; no reliable D call. The germline CDR1 and CDR2 sequences are MNHNY and SVGAGI (reference sequence). CDR3 size: 11 residues. Trimming cost V 6 bases and J 11 bases, with 12 bases left between them. For the CDR3, the DNA is TGTGCCAGCAGCAGCAGTAATAAGCAGTATTTT. Translating gives CASSSSNKQYF.

This clonotype is a singleton in its sample. This clone may be a read error of a much larger clone one base away. This chain joins TRBV3-1 and TRBJ2-7; D uncertain. Per germline, CDR1 LGHDT and CDR2 YNNKEL (reference sequence). The CDR3 covers 15 residues. DNA of the CDR3: TGTGCCAGCAGCCAAGAGCCGGGCCTACAGTACGAGCATTACTTC. Its translation is CASSQEPGLQYEHYF.

The V call is TRBV19, the J call TRBJ2-5; tentative D call: TRBD1 (6 bases). CDR3 size: 17 residues. The V gene lost 5 bases and the J gene lost 2 bases, with 21 bases spanning the gap. Germline CDR1 is LNHDA and CDR2 is SQIVND (reference sequence). The CDR3 loop is CASSPGARVLYQETQYF. The CDR3 DNA follows: TGTGCCAGTAGTCCAGGGGCCAGGGTGTTGTATCAAGAGACCCAGTACTTC.

Comments on this clonotype: This may arise from a read error, as a much more abundant clone is one base away. The chain joins TRBV28 to TRBJ2-3; TRBD2 matches at 10 bases. The CDR3 contains 18 residues. Germline V gene sequence: CDR1 MDHEN, CDR2 SYDVKM. Trimming at V came to 7 bases and at J to 0 bases, leaving 13 bases not matched to a gene. The CDR3 DNA is TGTGCCAGCACCCACCATTACGGTAGCGGGAGGAGCACAGATACGCAGTATTTT. It specifies CASTHHYGSGRSTDTQYF.

This clonotype was observed many times. The V and J genes are TRBV28 and TRBJ1-1, with D maybe TRBD1 (5 bases). The germline CDR1 and CDR2 sequences are MDHEN and SYDVKM. Trimming removed 3 bases at V and 5 bases at J, with 13 bases between. The CDR3 runs to 14 residues. The CDR3 region has the DNA TGTGCCAGCAGTTTCGAGGGGAGGACGACTGAAGCTTTCTTT. The encoded protein is CASSFEGRTTEAFF. The entire variable domain, with the rest obtained from reference TRBV28 and TRBJ1-1, is as follows: DVKVTQSSRYLVKRTGEKVFLECVQDMDHENMFWYRQDPGLGLRLIYFSYDVKMKEKGDIPEGYSVSREKKERFSLILESASTNQTSMYLCASSFEGRTTEAFFGQGTRLTVV.